This T cell receptor (beta chain) was sequenced for a study of T cell responses to AZD1222 COVID-19 vaccine. Study outcomes and limitations: Among AZD1222 vaccinees, only 6 or 7 were seropositive at baseline.

Libraries were prepared by immunoSEQ multiplex PCR; TCRdb keeps only in-frame clonotypes and omits some of them. The sample includes approximately 200,000 clones, around 93% of them seen just once. Notes on this clone: As yet, its antigen is unknown.

V lost 0 bases and J 2 bases, leaving 10 bases between the germline ends. This CDR3 has 15 amino acids. Germline V gene lookup returns CDR1 KGHSH and CDR2 LQKENI. This TCR was recovered from an adult in good health. Source: peripheral blood, taken on day 0 of AZD1222 vaccination. The rearrangement joins TRBV18 to TRBJ1-2; the D is unclear. CDR3 sequence reads: CASSPPSLINYGYTF. The CDR3 DNA is TGTGCCAGCTCACCACCGTCACTAATAAACTATGGCTACACCTTC.